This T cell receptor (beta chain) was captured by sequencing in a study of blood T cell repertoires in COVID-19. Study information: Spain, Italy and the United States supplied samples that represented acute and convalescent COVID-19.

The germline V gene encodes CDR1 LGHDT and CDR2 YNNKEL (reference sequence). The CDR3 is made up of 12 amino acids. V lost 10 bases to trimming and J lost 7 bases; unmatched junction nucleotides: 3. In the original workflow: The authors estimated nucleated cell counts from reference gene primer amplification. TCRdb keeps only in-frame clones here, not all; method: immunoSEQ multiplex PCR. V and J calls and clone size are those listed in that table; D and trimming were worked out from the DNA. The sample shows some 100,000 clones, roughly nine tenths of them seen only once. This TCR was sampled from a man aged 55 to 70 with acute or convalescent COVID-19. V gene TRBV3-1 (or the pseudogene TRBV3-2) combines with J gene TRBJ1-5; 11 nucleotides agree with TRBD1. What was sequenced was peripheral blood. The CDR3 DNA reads TGTGCCATAGGGACAGGGGGACAGCCCCAGCATTTT. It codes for CAIGTGGQPQHF.